The clone carrying this T cell receptor (beta chain) has only a few counts. Its matching antigen is unknown. This sample stems from a study of blood T cells in healthy people across ages. This CDR3 is built from 15 residues. CDR1 and CDR2 (germline): DFQATT, SNEGSKA (reference sequence). Trimming took 3 bases from V and 1 from J; bases not matched to a gene: 1. Through a sample-barcoded 5' primer and a J-beta primer mix, a second PCR was run for roughly 7 to 11 cycles. Researchers report that a template-switch adaptor with 12 random nucleotides tagged each cDNA molecule. TCRdb reprocessed the 5' RACE reads via MiXCR and lists one record per CDR3 protein. The table has just under 750,000 distinct CDR3 sequences, about a fifth seen once. The study's findings and limits: Expanded clonotype shifts may have been confounded, as the donors had an unknown CMV status.

The clonotype was recovered from a man aged 70-80 years in good health. The sequenced sample consisted of blood. The rearrangement links TRBV20-1 to TRBJ2-1, with 12 bases aligning to TRBD2. CDR3: CSARTSGRSYNEQFF. CDR3 sequence (DNA): TGCAGTGCTAGGACTAGCGGGAGATCCTACAATGAGCAGTTCTTC.